Presented here are 32 T cell receptor beta chains from one specimen sequenced in a study of PD-L1 blockade in urothelial cancer (dated by TCRdb to about 2017). The time point tag for this specimen amounts to: pretreatment peripheral blood. Libraries were made using the immunoSEQ multiplex PCR assay. The source is immuneACCESS, and TCRdb retained only in-frame sequences with V and J called. Part of the clones is not carried over; for the studies checked, unresolved V genes explain less than half of this, and the remainder is unexplained. A total of tens of thousands of clones appear in this sample, 75% to 85% of them only once. Jointly, the top ten make up roughly 5% of the sample. This sample comprised PBMCs, obtained around atezolizumab (anti-PD-L1) treatment. Receptor source: a man in his 70s with urothelial cancer.

The chain couples TRBV5-1 to TRBJ2-7; D is unresolved. This CDR3 contains 13 residues. Germline assignment: CDR1 SGHRS and CDR2 YFSETQ. Trimming left V 0 bases short and J 3 bases short, with 7 bases between. In DNA form, the CDR3 reads TGCGCCAGCAGCTTGGGCCCGGGCTACGAGCAGTACTTC. The encoded protein is CASSLGPGYEQYF. Full variable domain (rest looked up from reference TRBV5-1 and TRBJ2-7): KAGVTQTPRYLIKTRGQQVTLSCSPISGHRSVSWYQQTPGQGLQFLFEYFSETQRNKGNFPGRFSGRQFSNSRSEMNVSTLELGDSALYLCASSLGPGYEQYFGPGTRLTVT.

This clone was counted between two and nine times. V and J are TRBV5-1 and TRBJ2-7; perhaps TRBD1 as D (5 bases). This CDR3 comprises 14 residues. The V gene's germline CDR1 is SGHRS and CDR2 YFSETQ. V was shortened by 4 bases and J by 3 bases, with 14 bases between the two germline ends. CDR3 protein: CASSGSDSNYEQYF. For the CDR3, the DNA is TGCGCCAGCAGCGGATCCGACAGTAACTACGAGCAGTACTTC.

The V gene is TRBV5-1, the J gene TRBJ1-3; TRBD1 might be the D (5 bases). The CDR3 runs to 18 residues. Looked up from germline, CDR1 is SGHRS and CDR2 is YFSETQ. The V end was cut by 0 bases, the J end by 0 bases, with 16 bases between. The CDR3 loop is CASSLGGFGTPSGNTIYF. CDR3 nucleotides: TGCGCCAGCAGCTTGGGGGGGTTCGGGACTCCCTCTGGAAACACCATATATTTT.

The chain carries TRBV27 and TRBJ1-1; possibly TRBD1 for D (6 bases). The length of the CDR3 is 14 residues. Between the trimmed V and J ends, which lost 5 bases and 1 base, there was a span of 11 bases. CDR1 and CDR2 (germline): MNHEY, SMNVEV (reference sequence). This chain's CDR3 is CASSLDSGNTEAFF. Written as DNA, the CDR3 is TGTGCCAGCAGTCTGGACAGTGGGAACACTGAAGCTTTCTTT.

V gene TRBV30 combines with J gene TRBJ1-1; 10 bases agree with TRBD1. Germline-derived CDR1 and CDR2 are GTSNPN and SVGIG (reference sequence). Germline trimming cut 5 bases from V and 1 base from J; bases unmatched to any gene: 19. This CDR3 is 19 amino acids long. CDR3 DNA: TGTGCCTGGGGTTACCGGGACAGGGGCGCAGGGGGCAAGAACACTGAAGCTTTCTTT. It yields the protein CAWGYRDRGAGGKNTEAFF.

This rearrangement joins TRBV6-1 to TRBJ1-4; tentative D call: TRBD1 (6 bases). Germline V gene lookup returns CDR1 MNHNS and CDR2 SASEGT. The CDR3 sequence is 17 residues long. Trimming cost V 0 bases and J 5 bases, with 16 bases left between them. The CDR3 reads CASSEAFGTGSNEKLFF. CDR3 nucleotides: TGTGCCAGCAGTGAAGCGTTCGGAACAGGGTCAAATGAAAAACTGTTTTTT.

This clone appeared a few times. The chain carries TRBV6-5 and TRBJ2-5; 7 nucleotides line up with TRBD2. CDR1 MNHEY and CDR2 SVGAGI come from the germline V gene. This CDR3 is built from 15 residues. Trimming cost V 1 base and J 3 bases; bases outside gene matches: 5. As DNA, the CDR3 is TGTGCCAGCAGTTACTGGCAGGCGGGAGAAGAGACCCAGTACTTC. Residues: CASSYWQAGEETQYF.

This clone was detected only a few times. The chain employs TRBV19 and TRBJ1-1, with D unclear. Germline V gene sequence: CDR1 LNHDA, CDR2 SQIVND (reference sequence). V lost 5 bases and J 3 bases, leaving 13 bases between the germline ends. This CDR3 comprises 14 residues. CDR3 protein: CASSALSADTEAFF. The CDR3 DNA reads TGTGCCAGTAGTGCTTTATCCGCGGACACTGAAGCTTTCTTT.

The chain is built from TRBV15 and TRBJ1-2; 9 bases map to TRBD1. V lost 0 bases, J lost 7 bases, and 3 bases stayed unmatched. Germline V gives CDR1 LNHNV, CDR2 YYDKDF (reference sequence). The CDR3 is made up of 14 amino acids. CDR3 nucleotide sequence: TGTGCCACCAGCAGAGACACAGGGGGCTTTGGCTACACCTTC. Protein: CATSRDTGGFGYTF.

The CDR3 loop is CASSPGGTGVHGELFF. The CDR3 coding sequence is TGTGCCAGCAGCCCCGGCGGGACAGGGGTACACGGGGAGCTGTTTTTT. This chain links TRBV5-8 with TRBJ2-2; TRBD1 aligns across 10 bases. The CDR3 runs to 16 residues. The V segment lost 4 bases and the J segment 7 bases; nucleotides outside the gene matches: 10. CDR1 SGHTS and CDR2 YDEGEE come from the germline V gene.

Only one count was recorded for this clone. The rearrangement uses TRBV28 and TRBJ2-5, with TRBD2 identical over 8 bases. V lost 3 bases to trimming and J lost 4 bases; unmatched junction nucleotides: 13. The germline CDR1 and CDR2 sequences are MDHEN and SYDVKM. The CDR3 extends over 17 amino acids. CDR3 sequence: CASSFRGGAGVRETQYF. The CDR3 coding sequence is TGTGCCAGCAGTTTCAGGGGTGGAGCGGGGGTCCGAGAGACCCAGTACTTC.

The V gene is TRBV4-2, the J gene TRBJ2-3, with TRBD2 matching over 8 bases. Germline values: CDR1 LGHNA, CDR2 YNFKEQ. V was clipped by 8 bases and J by 2 bases; unmatched bases: 9. The CDR3 runs 15 residues. In DNA, the CDR3 is TGTGCCAGCCGGTATCAAGCGGGGGACACAGATACGCAGTATTTT. Protein sequence: CASRYQAGDTDTQYF.

The chain couples TRBV19 to TRBJ1-1, with D perhaps matching TRBD1 (5 bases). V shed 1 base and J shed 4 bases, with 16 bases lying between them. The CDR3 is 16 amino acids. The germline V gene has CDR1 LNHDA and CDR2 SQIVND (reference sequence). CDR3 amino acids: CASSIGAGRWSTEAFF. As DNA, the CDR3 is TGTGCCAGTAGTATAGGCGCAGGGAGGTGGAGCACTGAAGCTTTCTTT.

V is TRBV27 and J is TRBJ2-5, with 9 nucleotides matching TRBD2. This CDR3 comprises 14 residues. With 5 bases clipped from V and 4 bases from J, the junction kept 5 bases outside the gene matches. The germline CDR1 and CDR2 sequences are MNHEY and SMNVEV (reference sequence). CDR3 in DNA: TGTGCCAGCAGTCTAAGACTAGCGGCAGAGACCCAGTACTTC. Translated: CASSLRLAAETQYF.

V and J are TRBV10-3 and TRBJ1-6; TRBD1 agrees at 7 bases. The CDR3 has 16 residues. Trimming cost V 6 bases and J 5 bases; bases outside gene matches: 10. Germline CDR1 ENHRY, CDR2 SYGVKD. The CDR3 reads CAISPYGQEDNSPLHF. The CDR3, as DNA: TGTGCCATCAGCCCATACGGACAGGAGGATAATTCACCCCTCCACTTT.

This clone occurred a few times. This chain links TRBV7-3 with TRBJ2-3; D is unresolved. Germline-derived CDR1 and CDR2 are SGHTA and FQGTGA. This CDR3 has 14 amino acids. Trimming pared 4 bases from V and 0 bases from J, leaving 8 bases between. The CDR3 bases are TGTGCCAGCAGCTCAAGCAGGAGCACAGATACGCAGTATTTT. Protein: CASSSSRSTDTQYF.

The J gene is TRBJ2-4, the V gene TRBV2; 8 positions match TRBD1. Looked up from germline, CDR1 is SNHLY and CDR2 is FYNNEI. The CDR3 loop spans 16 amino acids. V was clipped by 1 base and J by 0 bases; unmatched bases: 2. Here the CDR3 reads CASSEGTGLAKNIQYF. In DNA form, the CDR3 reads TGTGCCAGCAGTGAAGGGACAGGGTTAGCCAAAAACATTCAGTACTTC.

The rearrangement links TRBV5-1 to TRBJ2-5, with a tentative D call TRBD1 (5 bases). The CDR3 is made up of 14 amino acids. The V and J ends lost 3 bases and 0 bases respectively, with 9 bases between them. The germline V gene encodes CDR1 SGHRS and CDR2 YFSETQ. The CDR3 region is CASSSDINQETQYF. Here the CDR3 DNA reads TGCGCCAGCAGCTCGGACATCAACCAAGAGACCCAGTACTTC.

The rearrangement uses TRBV18 and TRBJ2-3; perhaps TRBD1 as D (5 bases). Looked up from germline, CDR1 is KGHSH and CDR2 is LQKENI. V was pared by 1 base and J by 0 bases, with 5 bases between. The CDR3 covers 14 residues. This CDR3 is CASSPRTSTDTQYF. The CDR3, as DNA: TGTGCCAGCTCACCACGGACAAGCACAGATACGCAGTATTTT.

The chain is built from TRBV9 and TRBJ1-1; a possible D gene is TRBD1 (5 bases). Germline CDR1 SGDLS, CDR2 YYNGEE. The CDR3 is made up of 15 amino acids. The V gene lost 4 bases and the J gene lost 3 bases, with 16 bases spanning the gap. CDR3 nucleotide sequence: TGTGCCAGCAGCCCGCATTCGTGGGGGGACACTGAAGCTTTCTTT. Its protein is CASSPHSWGDTEAFF. Full variable domain (missing parts from reference TRBV9 and TRBJ1-1): DSGVTQTPKHLITATGQRVTLRCSPRSGDLSVYWYQQSLDQGLQFLIQYYNGEERAKGNILERFSAQQFPDLHSELNLSSLELGDSALYFCASSPHSWGDTEAFFGQGTRLTVV.

This chain links TRBV10-3 with TRBJ1-2; 7 bases agree with TRBD1. Germline CDR1 and CDR2: ENHRY and SYGVKD. The CDR3 is made up of 15 amino acids. Trimming took 4 bases from V and 0 from J; bases not matched to a gene: 5. Here the CDR3 reads CAISGGTATNYGYTF. The CDR3 region has the DNA TGTGCCATCAGTGGAGGGACAGCTACTAACTATGGCTACACCTTC.

J is TRBJ2-7 and V is TRBV30; D gene ambiguous. The germline gives CDR1 GTSNPN, CDR2 SVGIG (reference sequence). Trimming took 3 bases from V and 0 from J, leaving 9 bases between them. The CDR3 is 13 residues long. The CDR3 bases are TGTGCCTGGAGCCATAGGAGCTCCTACGAGCAGTACTTC. It yields the protein CAWSHRSSYEQYF. Combining the CDR3 with reference TRBV30 and TRBJ2-7 gives the whole variable domain SQTIHQWPATLVQPVGSPLSLECTVEGTSNPNLYWYRQAAGRGLQLLFYSVGIGQISSEVPQNLSASRPQDRQFILSSKKLLLSDSGFYLCAWSHRSSYEQYFGPGTRLTVT.

The DNA of the CDR3 is TGTGCCAGCAGCGTCGGAGGAGGTGGGGGGGCGAACACTGAAGCTTTCTTT. Protein product: CASSVGGGGGANTEAFF. This sequence joins TRBV9 and TRBJ1-1; a possible D gene is TRBD1 (6 bases). V dropped 2 bases and J dropped 1 base, with 18 bases sitting between them. The germline gives CDR1 SGDLS, CDR2 YYNGEE. This CDR3 has 17 residues. The full variable domain, with the rest looked up from reference TRBV9 and TRBJ1-1, is DSGVTQTPKHLITATGQRVTLRCSPRSGDLSVYWYQQSLDQGLQFLIQYYNGEERAKGNILERFSAQQFPDLHSELNLSSLELGDSALYFCASSVGGGGGANTEAFFGQGTRLTVV.

The chain uses TRBV7-2 and TRBJ2-5, with TRBD2 as a possible D gene (6 bases). CDR3 size: 17 residues. Germline CDR1 SGHTA, CDR2 FQGNSA. Deletions cut 1 base from V and 4 bases from J, with 19 bases between. The CDR3 sequence is CASSLVTGDLGPETQYF. For the CDR3, the DNA is TGTGCCAGCAGCTTAGTTACGGGAGACCTGGGCCCAGAGACCCAGTACTTC.

This chain connects TRBV9 to TRBJ2-1; 15 nucleotides match TRBD2. Germline V lookup: CDR1 SGDLS, CDR2 YYNGEE. The CDR3 consists of 18 residues. V lost 3 bases, J lost 0 bases, and 4 bases stayed unmatched. The CDR3 protein is CASSGTSGGVFSYNEQFF. In nucleotides, the CDR3 is TGTGCCAGCAGCGGGACTAGCGGGGGGGTATTCTCCTACAATGAGCAGTTCTTC.

The chain has TRBV6-6 and TRBJ2-3, with a tentative D call TRBD1 (7 bases). The ends were cut back, 6 bases at V and 1 base at J, with 11 bases in the middle. The length of the CDR3 is 14 residues. The germline V gene has CDR1 MNHNY and CDR2 SVGAGI (reference sequence). The CDR3 region has the DNA TGTGCCAGCAGCCAGGGGGGCGGCACAGATACGCAGTATTTT. Encoded protein: CASSQGGGTDTQYF.

V gene TRBV4-3 combines with J gene TRBJ2-3, with TRBD2 identical over 8 bases. The length of the CDR3 is 19 residues. V dropped 0 bases and J dropped 0; count of bases not matched to a gene: 11. Per the germline V gene, CDR1 is LGHNA and CDR2 is YSLEER. The CDR3, as DNA: TGCGCCAGCAGCCAAGAGTTCGGACTAGCCAGACTAAGCACAGATACGCAGTATTTT. Translation gives CASSQEFGLARLSTDTQYF.

This clone has a single count. The chain couples TRBV15 to TRBJ1-5; D may be TRBD1 (6 bases). The CDR3 runs to 16 residues. From germline, CDR1 is LNHNV and CDR2 YYDKDF (reference sequence). With 6 bases removed from V and 2 bases from J, the gap between germline ends came to 17 bases. The CDR3 DNA is TGTGCCACCAGGGGCCCGGGCAGGGGTGGCAATCAGCCCCAGCATTTT. It specifies CATRGPGRGGNQPQHF.

This chain uses TRBV27 with TRBJ1-2; possibly TRBD1 for D (6 bases). The germline V gene has CDR1 MNHEY and CDR2 SMNVEV (reference sequence). CDR3 length: 15 residues. V was shortened by 3 bases and J by 4 bases, with 15 bases between the two germline ends. The CDR3 sequence: CASSLMGARGYGYTF. The DNA of the CDR3 is TGTGCCAGCAGTTTGATGGGGGCACGGGGCTATGGCTACACCTTC.

This chain links TRBV9 with TRBJ2-2; TRBD2 aligns across 9 bases. J lost 2 bases, V lost 2 bases, and 4 bases had no gene match. The CDR3 has 16 residues. The germline CDR1 and CDR2 sequences are SGDLS and YYNGEE. CDR3 loop: CASSVGGGGNTGELFF. The DNA for the CDR3 is TGTGCCAGCAGCGTTGGCGGGGGGGGCAACACCGGGGAGCTGTTTTTT. Combining the CDR3 with reference TRBV9 and TRBJ2-2 gives the whole variable domain DSGVTQTPKHLITATGQRVTLRCSPRSGDLSVYWYQQSLDQGLQFLIQYYNGEERAKGNILERFSAQQFPDLHSELNLSSLELGDSALYFCASSVGGGGNTGELFFGEGSRLTVL.

The CDR3 loop is CASRPDSLSYNSPLHF. CDR3 bases: TGTGCCAGTAGACCGGACAGTTTATCCTATAATTCACCCCTCCACTTT. The V gene is TRBV19, the J gene TRBJ1-6; D perhaps matches TRBD1 (6 bases). From germline, CDR1 is LNHDA and CDR2 SQIVND (reference sequence). The V gene lost 6 bases and the J gene lost 1 base, with 13 bases spanning the gap. The CDR3 loop spans 16 amino acids. The entire variable domain, with the rest obtained from reference TRBV19 and TRBJ1-6, is as follows: DGGITQSPKYLFRKEGQNVTLSCEQNLNHDAMYWYRQDPGQGLRLIYYSQIVNDFQKGDIAEGYSVSREKKESFPLTVTSAQKNPTAFYLCASRPDSLSYNSPLHFGNGTRLTVT.

The chain is built from TRBV15 and TRBJ1-1; D remains unclear. Trimming cost V 5 bases and J 5 bases, with 18 bases left between them. Germline CDR1 is LNHNV and CDR2 is YYDKDF (reference sequence). This CDR3 is built from 15 residues. CDR3 in DNA: TGTGCCACCAGCTCTCGACACGAGGGAAGGACTGAAGCTTTCTTT. As protein: CATSSRHEGRTEAFF.